These T cell receptor beta chains were read from a single sample in a study of brain T cells in children with intractable seizures. Produced via immunoSEQ multiplex PCR; TCRdb's table is partial and in-frame only. Of just under 65,000 clones in the sample, roughly 95% are singletons; the top ten hold 0.3% to 0.4%. Here the sequenced sample was peripheral blood, taken at surgery. The source of these receptors is a boy under two years old with focal cortical dysplasia and intractable seizures. CDR3s include the opening cysteine and the closing phenylalanine or tryptophan. The D gene is left open where the match is weak. Only some rows state a clone size, as once, few, many or a class for expanded clones.

d_call clone_size j_call v_call cdr3_aa
NA NA TRBJ1-6 TRBV10-2 CASSDSEPPGRIISSYNSPLHF
NA NA TRBJ1-2 TRBV28 CASSLAEPAYGYTF
NA NA TRBJ2-4 TRBV20-1 CSASSRASAKNIQYF
TRBD1 NA TRBJ2-7 TRBV29-1 CSVEGDRDGSYEQYF
NA NA TRBJ2-2 TRBV27 CASSGWTGELFF
TRBD2 once TRBJ2-7 TRBV10-3 CAISEWGTMTDEQYF
TRBD2 NA TRBJ2-3 TRBV5-4 CASSLNPSGRDTQYF
TRBD2 once TRBJ2-5 TRBV24-1 CATSPGLGQETQYF
NA NA TRBJ2-7 TRBV5-4 CASSRDNYEQYF
TRBD1 NA TRBJ2-3 TRBV5-1 CASSFPGQRTDTQYF
TRBD2 NA TRBJ2-1 TRBV5-4 CASSTVAGRTYNEQFF
NA NA TRBJ2-7 TRBV11-2 CASSLGGGPYEQYF
TRBD2 NA TRBJ2-5 TRBV5-5 CASSLGLAGQETQYF
NA once TRBJ2-5 TRBV18 CASSPNAQVRETQYF
NA NA TRBJ2-5 TRBV24-1 CATSDRTVVETQYF
NA NA TRBJ1-4 TRBV7-9 CASSLGGGATNEKLFF
NA NA TRBJ1-1 TRBV20-1 CSAPRPTEAFF
TRBD2 few TRBJ2-7 TRBV7-8 CASSLGLAGASEQYF
NA NA TRBJ1-5 TRBV10-3 CAIAKEYSNQPQHF
NA once TRBJ2-7 TRBV27 CASRDLTYEQYF
NA NA TRBJ1-2 TRBV2 CASSIVGANYGYTF
NA NA TRBJ1-5 TRBV4-1 CASSQEFRNLDEPPYPLKAQHF
TRBD1 NA TRBJ1-2 TRBV4-1 CASSPGEGAYSYTF
NA once TRBJ2-1 TRBV18 CASSPGFAIIGGNEQFF
NA NA TRBJ2-6 TRBV27 CASRPTGANVLTF
TRBD1 few TRBJ2-7 TRBV2 CASSPTGWYEQYF
NA NA TRBJ2-3 TRBV21-1 CASARQREAMVTDTQYF
NA once TRBJ1-1 TRBV30 CAWSYDGTEAFF
TRBD1 NA TRBJ1-3 TRBV11-2 CASSLVGQGAGNTIYF
TRBD2 NA TRBJ2-1 TRBV13 CASSLGAGGRYNEQFF
NA NA TRBJ2-5 TRBV2 CASSARETQYF
NA once TRBJ1-1 TRBV6-6 CASRAGTNTEAFF
TRBD2 NA TRBJ2-3 TRBV5-1 CASSNLGLAPDTQYF
NA NA TRBJ1-6 TRBV4-1 CASSQESGFNSPLHF
NA NA TRBJ1-5 TRBV5-6 CASSSSSNQPQHF
TRBD1 NA TRBJ2-1 TRBV5-1 CASSFATGDNSYNEQFF
NA NA TRBJ1-3 TRBV11-2 CASSPTRTRTGNTIYF
TRBD2 NA TRBJ2-3 TRBV25-1 CATTGTSGGTQYF
NA NA TRBJ2-4 TRBV7-2 CASSLVWGVAKNIQYF
TRBD1 NA TRBJ1-2 TRBV28 CASSNGQGLGYTF
NA NA TRBJ2-3 TRBV20-1 CSARPVDTQYF
NA NA TRBJ1-2 TRBV6-6 CASSRNRGPVEVYGYTF
NA NA TRBJ2-5 TRBV4-1 CASSQGPPPGVENLYQETQYF
TRBD1 once TRBJ2-5 TRBV28 CASRTGGQETQYF
TRBD1 once TRBJ2-7 TRBV19 CASSQAGTAFSYRYF
TRBD1 NA TRBJ2-7 TRBV6-5 CASSRTGGSPYEQYF
NA NA TRBJ2-7 TRBV27 CASSWDRRGLAYEQYF
TRBD2 NA TRBJ2-1 TRBV5-4 CASTPVAGASHEQFF
TRBD2 NA TRBJ2-1 TRBV3-1/TRBV3-2 CASSQDFSGRYNEQFF